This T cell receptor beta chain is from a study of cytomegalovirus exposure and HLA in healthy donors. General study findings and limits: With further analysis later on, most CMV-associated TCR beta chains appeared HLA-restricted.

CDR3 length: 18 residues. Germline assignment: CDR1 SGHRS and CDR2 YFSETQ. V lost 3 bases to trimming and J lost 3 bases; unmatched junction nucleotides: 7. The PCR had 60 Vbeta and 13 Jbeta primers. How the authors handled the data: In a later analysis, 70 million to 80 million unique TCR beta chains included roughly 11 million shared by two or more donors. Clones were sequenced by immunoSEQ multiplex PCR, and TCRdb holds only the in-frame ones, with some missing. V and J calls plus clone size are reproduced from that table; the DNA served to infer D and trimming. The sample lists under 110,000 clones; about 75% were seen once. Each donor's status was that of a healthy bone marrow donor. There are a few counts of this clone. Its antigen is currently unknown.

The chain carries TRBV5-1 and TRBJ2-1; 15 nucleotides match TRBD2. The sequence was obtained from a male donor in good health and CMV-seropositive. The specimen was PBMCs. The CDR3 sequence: CASSSGTSGGRLYNEQFF. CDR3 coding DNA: TGCGCCAGCAGCTCTGGGACTAGCGGGGGGCGGCTCTACAATGAGCAGTTCTTC. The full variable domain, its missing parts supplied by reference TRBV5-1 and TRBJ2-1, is KAGVTQTPRYLIKTRGQQVTLSCSPISGHRSVSWYQQTPGQGLQFLFEYFSETQRNKGNFPGRFSGRQFSNSRSEMNVSTLELGDSALYLCASSSGTSGGRLYNEQFFGPGTRLTVL.